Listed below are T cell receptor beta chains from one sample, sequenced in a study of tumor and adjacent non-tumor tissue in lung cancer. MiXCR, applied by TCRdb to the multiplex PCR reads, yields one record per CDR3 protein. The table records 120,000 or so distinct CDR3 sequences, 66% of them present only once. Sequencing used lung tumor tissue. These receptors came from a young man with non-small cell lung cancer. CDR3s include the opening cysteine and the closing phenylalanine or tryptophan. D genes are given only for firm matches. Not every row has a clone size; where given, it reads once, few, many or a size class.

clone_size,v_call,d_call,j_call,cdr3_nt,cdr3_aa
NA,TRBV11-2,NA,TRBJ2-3,TGTGCCAGCAGCGCCGACCTTGGACAGTACACAGATACGCAGTATTTT,CASSADLGQYTDTQYF
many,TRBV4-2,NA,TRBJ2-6,TGTGCCAGCAGCCAGGCATCGGGAGATGGGGCCAACGTCCTGACTTTC,CASSQASGDGANVLTF
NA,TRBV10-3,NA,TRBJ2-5,TGTGCCATCAGTGAGCCGTTCCCCTGGGAGACCCAGTACTTC,CAISEPFPWETQYF
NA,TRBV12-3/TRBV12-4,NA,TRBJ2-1,TGTGCCTGCAGAAAATTAGCCGGGGAGCAGTTCTTC,CACRKLAGEQFF
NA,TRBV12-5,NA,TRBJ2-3,TGTGCTAGTGACCGTGGAGGGGATATGCAGTATTTT,CASDRGGDMQYF
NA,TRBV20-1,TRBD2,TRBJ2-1,TGCAGTGCTAGAGTAGCGGGGTTTACAATGAGCAGTTTC,CSARVAGFTMSSF
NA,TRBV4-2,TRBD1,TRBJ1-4,TGTGCCAGCGGGGGACAGGCGGTTGAAGAACTATTTTTT,CASGGQAVEELFF
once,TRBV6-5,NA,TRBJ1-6,TGTGCCTGCAGTTCTTACAGTGAATCACGCCCCCACTTT,CACSSYSESRPHF
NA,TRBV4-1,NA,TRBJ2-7,TGCGCCGGCAGCCAAACAACCCCCAGCTACTACGAGCAGTACTTC,CAGSQTTPSYYEQYF
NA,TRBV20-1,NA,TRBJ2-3,TGCAGTGCTAGATATAATCAGGGGGGCTCGTATAGGACAGATACGCAGTATTTT,CSARYNQGGSYRTDTQYF
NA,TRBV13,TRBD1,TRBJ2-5,TGTGCCAGCAGCTTAAGGACAGGGAACCAAGAGACCCAGTACTTC,CASSLRTGNQETQYF
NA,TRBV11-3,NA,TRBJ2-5,TGTCCCAGCAGCTTAGAAACGGGAAGGCAAGAGACCCAGTACTTC,CPSSLETGRQETQYF
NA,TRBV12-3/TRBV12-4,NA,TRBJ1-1,TGTGCCAGTCAGACAGGCATGAACACTAAAGCTTTCTTT,CASQTGMNTKAFF
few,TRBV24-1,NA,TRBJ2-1,TGTGCCACCAGTGATCCCAGGAGACACAGCTCCTACAATAAGCAGTTCTTC,CATSDPRRHSSYNKQFF
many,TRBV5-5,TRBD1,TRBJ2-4,TGTGCCAGCAGCTTAGACAGGGTCTACAAAAACATTCAGTACTTC,CASSLDRVYKNIQYF
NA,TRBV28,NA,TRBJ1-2,TGTGCCAGCAGTCTAACAGTGAACTATGGCTACACCTTC,CASSLTVNYGYTF
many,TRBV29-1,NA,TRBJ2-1,TGCAGCGCTTACCGGGACGGGTACAATGAGCAGTTCTTC,CSAYRDGYNEQFF
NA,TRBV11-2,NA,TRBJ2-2,TGTGTCAGCAGCGACTCAGTAAGGGGGGCCGGCGGGGAGCTGTTTTTT,CVSSDSVRGAGGELFF
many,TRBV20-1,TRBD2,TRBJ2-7,TGCAGTGCCAATCCGGGGGGGCAATACGAGCAGTACTTC,CSANPGGQYEQYF
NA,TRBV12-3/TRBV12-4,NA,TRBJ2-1,TGTGCCAGCAGTCCCCCAGTGGGCGGGAACAATGAGCAGCTCTTC,CASSPPVGGNNEQLF
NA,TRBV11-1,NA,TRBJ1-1,TGTGTCGGCAGCTTCGACAGGAACACTGAAGCTTTCTTT,CVGSFDRNTEAFF
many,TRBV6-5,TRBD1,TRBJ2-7,TGTGCCAGCACCGGACAGGAGAGTTACGAGCAGTACTTC,CASTGQESYEQYF
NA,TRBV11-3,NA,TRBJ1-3,TGTGCCAGCACTTTAAGCGGAGACACCATATATTTT,CASTLSGDTIYF
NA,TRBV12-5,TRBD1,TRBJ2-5,TGTGGTAGTGGTTTTGGACAGGTTGGAGAGAGCCAGTACTTC,CGSGFGQVGESQYF
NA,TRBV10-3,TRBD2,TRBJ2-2,TGTGCCATCAGCTTGACTAGCGGGGGGGCGAACACCGGGGAGCCGTTTTTT,CAISLTSGGANTGEPFF
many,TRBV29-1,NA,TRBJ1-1,TGCAGCGTTGACATGGGGGGGGAAAGAGCTTTCTTT,CSVDMGGERAFF
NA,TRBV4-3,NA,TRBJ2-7,TGCGCCAGCTGCCAACAGTCCGGATACGAACAGTACTTC,CASCQQSGYEQYF
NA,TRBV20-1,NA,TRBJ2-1,TGCAGTACTAGCTCCGCGGGACGGTACAATGAGCACTTCTTC,CSTSSAGRYNEHFF
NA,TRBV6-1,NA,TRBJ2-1,TGTGCCAGCTGTCGCAGTATGGACCACAAAGAGCAGTTCTTC,CASCRSMDHKEQFF
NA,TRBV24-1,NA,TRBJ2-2,TGTGCCGCCAGTGGAACTAGCCACACCGGGGAGCTGTTTTTT,CAASGTSHTGELFF
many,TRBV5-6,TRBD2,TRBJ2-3,TGTGCCAGCAGGCTAGCGGGAGACAGAGTAGATACGCAGTATTTT,CASRLAGDRVDTQYF
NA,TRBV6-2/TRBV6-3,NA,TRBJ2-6,TGTGCCAGCAATTGGAGGGCAGGCCCAGGCTACTCTGGGGCCAACGTCCTGACTTTC,CASNWRAGPGYSGANVLTF
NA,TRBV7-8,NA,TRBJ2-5,TGTGCCAACAGCTTTGCCAGGGAAGAGACACAGTACTTC,CANSFAREETQYF
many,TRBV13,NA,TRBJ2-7,TGTGCCAGCAGCTTCTATGGATTAGAGGACTTCTCCTACGAGCAGTACTTC,CASSFYGLEDFSYEQYF
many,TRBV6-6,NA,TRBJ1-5,TGTGCCAGCAGCCTGTACAGAGATAATCAGCCCCAGCATTTT,CASSLYRDNQPQHF
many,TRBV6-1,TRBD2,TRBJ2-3,TGTGCCAGCAGTGAAGGAGGCGGGAGCGGAGCAGATACGCAGTATTTT,CASSEGGGSGADTQYF
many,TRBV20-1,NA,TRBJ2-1,TGCAGTGCTAGAGTAGGAACCACCGTGAATGAGCAGTTCTTC,CSARVGTTVNEQFF
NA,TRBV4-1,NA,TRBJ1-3,TGCGCCAGCAGCCAGGACGGCGGGGATGGAAACACCATATATTTT,CASSQDGGDGNTIYF
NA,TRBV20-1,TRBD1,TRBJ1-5,TGCAGTGCTAGTGATAGGACAGGGGGGGATCAGCCCCAGCATTTT,CSASDRTGGDQPQHF
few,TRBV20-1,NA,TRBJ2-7,TGCAGTGCTAGTATGGCAAGGGGCGCCTACGAGCAGTACTTC,CSASMARGAYEQYF
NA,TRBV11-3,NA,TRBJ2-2,TGTGACAGCCGCTCAGGGGTGGACACCGGGGAGCTGTTTTTT,CDSRSGVDTGELFF
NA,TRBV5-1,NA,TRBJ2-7,TGCGCCAGCAGCTTCGATGGTGGGCCTACCTACGACCAGTACTTC,CASSFDGGPTYDQYF